The T cell receptor beta chain under discussion was sequenced for a study of blood T cell repertoires in COVID-19. Study-level background: The samples span acute and convalescent COVID-19 from the United States, Italy and Spain. Sample material is recorded as cDNA or gDNA derived from T cells, B-cell-depleted T cells, or PBMCs.

Looked up from germline, CDR1 is SGHRS and CDR2 is YFSETQ. There are 16 residues in the CDR3. V trimming: 4 bases; J trimming: 5 bases; junction bases outside the gene matches: 9. In the original analysis: The assay estimated nucleated cells by amplifying reference gene primers. Clones were sequenced by immunoSEQ multiplex PCR, and TCRdb holds only the in-frame ones, with some missing. The DNA was the basis for D and trimming; V, J and clone size are from that table. The table records tens of thousands of clones, 88% of them present only once. The TCR sequence derives from a woman in her 70s with acute or convalescent COVID-19. The chain carries TRBV5-1 and TRBJ2-2; 9 bases are a match to TRBD1. Sequenced sample: peripheral blood. The CDR3 DNA reads TGCGCCAGCAGCACAGGACAGGGGTTTGGTACCGGGGAGCTGTTTTTT. This encodes CASSTGQGFGTGELFF.